The T cell receptor beta chain described here comes from a study of kidney transplant recipient with SARS-CoV-2 infection (dated by TCRdb to about 2021). Many counts were recorded for this clonotype. Its antigen is unknown. There are no base qualities to consult, and no much larger clone falls within one base. These reads were obtained on an Illumina MiSeq. The peripheral T cell repertoire was profiled for human TCRbeta genes. In the source study's methods: Beta-binomial modelling was used to test for differences in clonotype abundance while accounting for variability over time. Expanded clonotypes were screened against the ImmuneCODE reference database of SARS-CoV-2-associated TCRs and mapped to viral genome regions. Additional analyses of the repertoire looked at TRBV gene usage, CDR3 length, CDR3 amino acid overlap between time points, clonotype abundance distributions and Jaccard similarity. In TCRdb, the public reads were trimmed at Q25 with fastp and aligned with MiXCR, with productive beta chains retained. CDR3 protein duplicates are merged, each entry listing the most common genes and DNA. TCRdb, not the original authors, processed these V and J calls. Across this sample there are under 300,000 distinct CDR3 sequences, with 29% seen only once. The ten largest account for 6% to 8.5% of the sample.

The CDR3 starts with the cysteine, ends with the phenylalanine, and has 15 residues. Just the 45-base CDR3 DNA is kept, in frame starting at base 1. CDR1 SGHNT and CDR2 YYREEE were looked up in the germline V gene (reference sequence). Here V drops 2 bases and J drops 6 bases, and the junction holds 5 bases not matched to any gene. The time point label on this specimen signifies: pre-pandemic baseline sample and day 111 after first positive SARS-CoV-2 test. This specimen was a blood sample, taken at baseline and between days 110 and 120 from a kidney transplant recipient. The V and J segments used are TRBV5-4 and TRBJ2-2; 9 junctional bases match TRBD1. The source of this sequence is a young adult male patient who had COVID-19 and was a kidney transplant recipient. After a transplant, some of the T cells may come from the graft donor. DNA sequence: TGTGCCAGCAGCTTCCGGGACAGGGTCGCCGGGGAGCTGTTTTTT. Its amino acids are CASSFRDRVAGELFF.